These T cell receptor beta chains were read from a single sample in a study of T cell repertoires in cytomegalovirus infection. TCRdb passed the reads through MiXCR, listing each CDR3 protein once. The sample lists nearly 550,000 distinct CDR3 sequences; about 15% were seen once. The sample consisted of CD8+ T cells from PBMCs. The receptor set was obtained from a human donor in good health (CMV status not recorded). Some clones in this sample may be carry-over from other donors' samples. CDR3s include the opening cysteine and the closing phenylalanine or tryptophan. A D gene is named only where the DNA matches it firmly. For some rows the clone size is stated as once, few or many, or as a class when expanded; others skip it.

CDR3 DNA	CDR3 protein	clone size	D gene	V gene	J gene
TGTGCCAGCAGTTTATCGGACCCGACTTCCTATGGCTACACCTTC	CASSLSDPTSYGYTF	NA	NA	TRBV27	TRBJ1-2
TGTGCCAGCAGTTACTCGGACAGGGTAAATGAGCAGTTCTTC	CASSYSDRVNEQFF	NA	TRBD1	TRBV6-2/TRBV6-3	TRBJ2-1
TGTGCCAGCAGCCTACCTGGGGGGAGCCGGTCCTACGAGCAGTACTTC	CASSLPGGSRSYEQYF	NA	NA	TRBV28	TRBJ2-7
TGTGCCACTGGAGCGGCATCCTACAATGAGCAGTTCTTC	CATGAASYNEQFF	NA	NA	TRBV27	TRBJ2-1
TGCGCCAGCAGCCAAACAACTAGACTAGCGGGATCCCAAGAGACCCAGTACTTC	CASSQTTRLAGSQETQYF	NA	TRBD2	TRBV4-1	TRBJ2-5
TGTGCCATCAGTGTTACTGAGGGAGGGAACACCATATATTTT	CAISVTEGGNTIYF	NA	NA	TRBV10-3	TRBJ1-3
TGTGCCAGCAGCTTAGCGAACCCGGGGCCTAAAGAGACCCAGTACTTC	CASSLANPGPKETQYF	many	NA	TRBV7-9	TRBJ2-5
TGTGCCAGCAGCTTAGCGAGGACAGGGGGGAATGCTTTCTTT	CASSLARTGGNAFF	many	TRBD1	TRBV7-9	TRBJ1-1
TGTGCCAGCAGTGAAGTCAGGGGGCGCGGTAGGCTGAACACTGAAGCTTTCTTT	CASSEVRGRGRLNTEAFF	few	TRBD1	TRBV2	TRBJ1-1
TGTGCCTGGAGCGATACAGGGGTGCATGGCTACACCTTC	CAWSDTGVHGYTF	few	TRBD1	TRBV30	TRBJ1-2
TGTGCCAGCAGTTACTCCATGAGCGGGGCGGACCAAGAGACCCAGTACTTC	CASSYSMSGADQETQYF	few	TRBD2	TRBV6-6	TRBJ2-5
TGTGCCAGCAGCTTAATGGTGGGAACCGGCTATGAGCAGTTCTTC	CASSLMVGTGYEQFF	NA	NA	TRBV7-3	TRBJ2-1
TGTGCCAGCAGTCCGCGGGACAGGGGGAATGAGCAGTTCTTC	CASSPRDRGNEQFF	few	TRBD1	TRBV27	TRBJ2-1
TGTGCCAGCAGCTCTGGTTTAGGCTACACCTTC	CASSSGLGYTF	NA	NA	TRBV27	TRBJ1-2
TGTGCCAGCAGCCAAGACCCCCGGGACACCGGAAACACCATATATTTT	CASSQDPRDTGNTIYF	few	NA	TRBV14	TRBJ1-3
TGTGCCAGCAGTTTAAGGGATAGTCAGCCCCAGCATTTT	CASSLRDSQPQHF	many	NA	TRBV12-3/TRBV12-4	TRBJ1-5
TGTGCCATCAGTGAGGTCAGAGCGGGCTACCAAGAGACCCAGTACTTC	CAISEVRAGYQETQYF	many	NA	TRBV10-3	TRBJ2-5
TGTGCCAGCAGTTTATCCGGCGGGGGGGCAGGAGAGCAGTACTTC	CASSLSGGGAGEQYF	many	TRBD2	TRBV12-3/TRBV12-4	TRBJ2-7
TGTGCCAGCAGTCCACAGGGTGAGAGCACTGAAGCTTTCTTT	CASSPQGESTEAFF	many	NA	TRBV27	TRBJ1-1
TGTGCCAGCTTCAAGGATCTCGGCCATGGCTACACCTTC	CASFKDLGHGYTF	few	NA	TRBV2	TRBJ1-2
TGTGCCAGCAGCCCCCAAGCCAGACTGGACTACGAGCAGTACTTC	CASSPQARLDYEQYF	NA	NA	TRBV7-6	TRBJ2-7
TGTGCCAGCAGCCCTGGGCGAGAGCAAGAGACCCAGTACTTC	CASSPGREQETQYF	many	NA	TRBV11-1	TRBJ2-5
TGTGCCAGCAGCTTTCGACAGGGCACTAATCAGCCCCAGCATTTT	CASSFRQGTNQPQHF	NA	TRBD1	TRBV11-2	TRBJ1-5
TGTGCCAGCAGCGCCCAGGGACGGCTAGATGGCTATGGCTACACCTTC	CASSAQGRLDGYGYTF	NA	NA	TRBV9	TRBJ1-2
TGCGCCAGCAGCTGGATGGCTACTCTGTACAATGAGCAGTTCTTC	CASSWMATLYNEQFF	NA	NA	TRBV5-1	TRBJ2-1
TGTGCCAGCAGTGTAGACCCTACTTCGAGCTACACCTTC	CASSVDPTSSYTF	NA	NA	TRBV27	TRBJ1-2
TGTGCCAGCAGCCAGGTCGTACGGGTCTCCTACAATGAGCAGTTCTTC	CASSQVVRVSYNEQFF	NA	NA	TRBV3-1	TRBJ2-1
TGTGCCAGCAGTGACTGGGTGGGTGAGCAGTTCTTC	CASSDWVGEQFF	NA	NA	TRBV6-4	TRBJ2-1
TGCGCCAGCAGCTTGGCCCCGGAATACGAGCAGTACTTC	CASSLAPEYEQYF	NA	NA	TRBV5-1	TRBJ2-7
TGCGCCAGCAGCCTATTGGACAGGAGTCAGCCCCAGCATTTT	CASSLLDRSQPQHF	few	TRBD1	TRBV5-1	TRBJ1-5
TGTGCCATCAGTGAGGTAGCTGGAAACACCATATATTTT	CAISEVAGNTIYF	NA	NA	TRBV10-3	TRBJ1-3
TGTGCCACCAGTGAGGATGACAGGGGTGTATGGACAGATACGCAGTATTTT	CATSEDDRGVWTDTQYF	few	TRBD1	TRBV24-1	TRBJ2-3
TGTGCCAGCAGTGAAGACGGCAGGGCTCAGCCCCAGCATTTT	CASSEDGRAQPQHF	NA	NA	TRBV25-1	TRBJ1-5
TGTGCCAGCAGTTTATATGCCGGGTTAGACACTGAAGCTTTCTTT	CASSLYAGLDTEAFF	many	NA	TRBV27	TRBJ1-1
TGTGCTAGCAGCTTAGAGTGGACTAGCGGGAGAGGGGGCAATGAGCAGTTCTTC	CASSLEWTSGRGGNEQFF	NA	TRBD2	TRBV7-7	TRBJ2-1
TGTGCCAGCAGCTCGGGGAGCGCTTGGGACGAGCAGTACTTC	CASSSGSAWDEQYF	NA	NA	TRBV7-3	TRBJ2-7
TGTGCCAGCAGTACAGGTCTCTCCTACAATGAGCAGTTCTTC	CASSTGLSYNEQFF	many	NA	TRBV6-5	TRBJ2-1
TGTGCCAGCAGTTACTCGGCGGAGATGGAGTTCTTC	CASSYSAEMEFF	NA	NA	TRBV6-5	TRBJ2-1
TGTGCCAGCAGCGCCCCTGAGGGGGGGCCCATGGATGAGCAGTTCTTC	CASSAPEGGPMDEQFF	NA	NA	TRBV9	TRBJ2-1
TGTGCCAGCAGCTTAAACCGAGTTGAAGATACGCAGTATTTT	CASSLNRVEDTQYF	many	NA	TRBV7-2	TRBJ2-3
TGTGCCACCAGCAGAGTCGGGCCGAATGAAAAACCGTTTTTT	CATSRVGPNEKPFF	NA	NA	TRBV15	TRBJ1-4
TGTGCCAGTAGTCCCACGGCCGGATACAATGAGCAGTTCTTC	CASSPTAGYNEQFF	NA	NA	TRBV19	TRBJ2-1
TGTGGAACCGAGGCTAGCGGCTCCTCCTACGAGCAGTACTTC	CGTEASGSSYEQYF	many	TRBD2	TRBV28	TRBJ2-7
TGTGCCAGCAGTTATTCCCGACAGGGGGAGCGAAATGAGCAGTTCTTC	CASSYSRQGERNEQFF	many	TRBD1	TRBV12-3/TRBV12-4	TRBJ2-1
TGTGCCAGCACTGAGGGACAGGGATATAATTCACCCCTCCACTTT	CASTEGQGYNSPLHF	many	TRBD1	TRBV12-3/TRBV12-4	TRBJ1-6
TGTGCCAGTCCTCTAGCGGGGGGCTCCTACAATGAGCAGTTCTTC	CASPLAGGSYNEQFF	many	TRBD2	TRBV6-9	TRBJ2-1
TGTGCCAGCACCCTCGGGGATTCTGGGGCCAACGTCCTGACTTTC	CASTLGDSGANVLTF	many	NA	TRBV2	TRBJ2-6
TGTGCCAGCAGGCCCGCTAGCTTGAGTTTGAACAATGAGCAGTTCTTC	CASRPASLSLNNEQFF	NA	NA	TRBV7-3	TRBJ2-1
TGTGCCAGCAGCGCGGTCGAACAGGGTCGGAGGACTGAAGCTTTCTTT	CASSAVEQGRRTEAFF	many	NA	TRBV7-2	TRBJ1-1
TGCGCCAGCAGCTCAACGGGATCGGACTACGAGCAGTACTTC	CASSSTGSDYEQYF	NA	NA	TRBV5-1	TRBJ2-7
TGTGCCAGCAGTTTACCCCCGGACAGAAGCTCCTATAATTCACCCCTCCACTTT	CASSLPPDRSSYNSPLHF	NA	NA	TRBV28	TRBJ1-6
TGTGCCAGCAGCGGAGGGCTAGCCCCCGATGAGCAGTTCTTC	CASSGGLAPDEQFF	NA	NA	TRBV9	TRBJ2-1
TGTGCCAGCTCACTGCGGGACAGCCAACATCAGCCCCAGCATTTT	CASSLRDSQHQPQHF	many	TRBD1	TRBV18	TRBJ1-5
TGTGCCAGCAGCTCCAGGGCGGCGGATGAGCAGTTCTTC	CASSSRAADEQFF	many	NA	TRBV7-7	TRBJ2-1
TGTGCCAGCAGTACCGCGGGTCAGGGAATGGTCAATCAGCCCCAGCATTTT	CASSTAGQGMVNQPQHF	many	NA	TRBV7-9	TRBJ1-5
TGTGCCAGCAGTGGGGGCACCTTATACCAAGAGACCCAGTACTTC	CASSGGTLYQETQYF	many	NA	TRBV2	TRBJ2-5